The rows below give T cell receptor beta chains drawn from one sample of a study of blood T cell repertoires in COVID-19. Produced via immunoSEQ multiplex PCR; TCRdb's table is partial and in-frame only. The sample consists of 80,000 or so clones, about four fifths of them appearing once. Source material: peripheral blood. Receptor source: a human donor in a cohort sampled during active COVID-19. The conserved cysteine and the conserved F or W are not part of the CDR3 here. Fields, in order: V gene, CDR3 protein.

v_gene: TRBV5-5
CDR3aa: ASSPRDRVNSYNSPLH

v_gene: TRBV7-2
CDR3aa: ASSLGQTNTEAF

v_gene: TRBV5-6
CDR3aa: ASSLTGTYNEQF

v_gene: TRBV2
CDR3aa: ASSRPDRPNTEAF

v_gene: TRBV6-2/TRBV6-3
CDR3aa: ASRLGTGRREQY

v_gene: TRBV3-1/TRBV3-2
CDR3aa: ASSLALIPPYEQY

v_gene: TRBV6-5
CDR3aa: ASSSLTGESPLH

v_gene: TRBV9
CDR3aa: ASSVGGQRNTEAF

v_gene: TRBV19
CDR3aa: ASRLAGVYTDTQY

v_gene: TRBV4-1
CDR3aa: ASSQSPQGGTDTQY

v_gene: TRBV19
CDR3aa: ASRRGLVYGYT

v_gene: TRBV7-6
CDR3aa: ASSLVSRAGANVLT

v_gene: TRBV11-2
CDR3aa: ASSLGEVKTYEQY

v_gene: TRBV19
CDR3aa: ASSPGSGGAYYGYT

v_gene: TRBV6-6
CDR3aa: ASSLTGGGQPQH

v_gene: TRBV5-4
CDR3aa: ASSFAGLRSPQH

v_gene: TRBV2
CDR3aa: ASSEGLGGRAQH

v_gene: TRBV4-2
CDR3aa: ASSPRTTSGGLGEQY

v_gene: TRBV7-3
CDR3aa: ASSLSAGSRELF

v_gene: TRBV7-9
CDR3aa: ASSSTSVTQETQY